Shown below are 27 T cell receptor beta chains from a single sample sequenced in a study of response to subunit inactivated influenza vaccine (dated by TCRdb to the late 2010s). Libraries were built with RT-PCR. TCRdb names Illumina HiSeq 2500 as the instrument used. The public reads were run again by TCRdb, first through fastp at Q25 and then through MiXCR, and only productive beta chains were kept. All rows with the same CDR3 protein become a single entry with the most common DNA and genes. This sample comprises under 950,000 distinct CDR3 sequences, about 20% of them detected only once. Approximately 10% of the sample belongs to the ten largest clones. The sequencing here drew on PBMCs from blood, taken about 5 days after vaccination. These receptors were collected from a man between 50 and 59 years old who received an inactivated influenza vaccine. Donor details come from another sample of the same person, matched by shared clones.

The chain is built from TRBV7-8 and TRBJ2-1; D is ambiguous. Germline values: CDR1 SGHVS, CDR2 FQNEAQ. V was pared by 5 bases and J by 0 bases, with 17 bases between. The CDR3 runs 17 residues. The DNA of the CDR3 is TGTGCCAGCAGCCCTTCGTCCGCGTTTAGCTCCTACAATGAGCAGTTCTTC. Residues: CASSPSSAFSSYNEQFF.

CDR3 coding DNA: TGTGCCACCCTACAGGGGCAGGACTACAATGAGCAGTTCTTC. It translates to CATLQGQDYNEQFF. V and J are TRBV10-3 and TRBJ2-1, with 7 positions matching TRBD1. Germline V gene sequence: CDR1 ENHRY, CDR2 SYGVKD. The CDR3 is made up of 14 amino acids. V lost 10 bases and J lost 3; bases outside the gene matches: 9.

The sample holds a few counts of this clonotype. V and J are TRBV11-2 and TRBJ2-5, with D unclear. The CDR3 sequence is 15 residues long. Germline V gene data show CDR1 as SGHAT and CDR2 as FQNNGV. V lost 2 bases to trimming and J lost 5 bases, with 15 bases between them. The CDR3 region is CASSLRATFGETQYF. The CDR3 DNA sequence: TGTGCCAGCAGCTTACGTGCCACCTTCGGGGAGACCCAGTACTTC. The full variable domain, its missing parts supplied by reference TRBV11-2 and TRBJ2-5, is EAGVAQSPRYKIIEKRQSVAFWCNPISGHATLYWYQQILGQGPKLLIQFQNNGVVDDSQLPKDRFSAERLKGVDSTLKIQPAKLEDSAVYLCASSLRATFGETQYFGPGTRLLVL.

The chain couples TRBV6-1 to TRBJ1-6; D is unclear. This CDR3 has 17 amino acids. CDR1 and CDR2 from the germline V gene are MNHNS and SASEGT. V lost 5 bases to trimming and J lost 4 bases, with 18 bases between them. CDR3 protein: CASSPLPDKSYNSPLHF. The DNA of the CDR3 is TGTGCCAGCAGTCCGCTCCCCGATAAGAGTTATAATTCACCCCTCCACTTT.

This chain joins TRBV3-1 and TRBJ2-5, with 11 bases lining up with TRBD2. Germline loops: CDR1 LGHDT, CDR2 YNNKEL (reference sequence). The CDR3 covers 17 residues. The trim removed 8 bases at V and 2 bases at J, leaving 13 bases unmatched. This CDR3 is CASLSGGAPVRQETQYF. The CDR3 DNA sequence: TGTGCCAGCCTTAGCGGGGGGGCCCCTGTACGTCAAGAGACCCAGTACTTC.

CDR3: CASSPVGVGTDTQYF. The CDR3, as DNA: TGCGCCAGCAGCCCGGTGGGGGTCGGGACAGATACGCAGTATTTT. V and J are TRBV4-3 and TRBJ2-3; D tentatively reads TRBD1 or TRBD2 (5 bases each). Germline V CDR1 and CDR2: LGHNA, YSLEER. The CDR3 length is 15 residues. Trimming shortened V by 4 bases and J by 3 bases, and 14 bases separated the two germline ends.

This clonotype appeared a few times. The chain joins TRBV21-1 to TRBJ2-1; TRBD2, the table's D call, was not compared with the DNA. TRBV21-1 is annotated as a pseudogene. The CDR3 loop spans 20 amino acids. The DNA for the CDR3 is TGTGCCAGCAGCAAAGGATCCGGGACTAGCGGGTCTACTTCCTACAATGAGCAGTTCTTC. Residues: CASSKGSGTSGSTSYNEQFF.

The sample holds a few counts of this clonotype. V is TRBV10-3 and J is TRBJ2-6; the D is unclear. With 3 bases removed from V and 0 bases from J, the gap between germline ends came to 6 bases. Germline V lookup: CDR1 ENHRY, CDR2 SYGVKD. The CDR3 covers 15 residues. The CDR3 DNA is TGTGCCATCAGTGACCCCTACTCTGGGGCCAACGTCCTGACTTTC. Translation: CAISDPYSGANVLTF.

CDR3 region: CAISEHGGQYEQYF. As DNA, the CDR3 is TGTGCCATCAGTGAGCACGGTGGACAATACGAGCAGTACTTC. The chain has TRBV10-3 and TRBJ2-7, with a tentative D call TRBD1 (5 bases). Germline V lookup: CDR1 ENHRY, CDR2 SYGVKD. Trimming left V 2 bases short and J 4 bases short, with 12 bases between. The CDR3 is made up of 14 amino acids.

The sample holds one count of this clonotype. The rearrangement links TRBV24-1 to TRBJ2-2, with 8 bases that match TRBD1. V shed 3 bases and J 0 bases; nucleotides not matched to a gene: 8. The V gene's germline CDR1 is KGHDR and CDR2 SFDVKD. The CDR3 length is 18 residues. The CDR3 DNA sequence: TGTGCCACCAGTGATGACAGGGGCTTCAGGGCGAACACCGGGGAGCTGTTTTTT. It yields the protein CATSDDRGFRANTGELFF.

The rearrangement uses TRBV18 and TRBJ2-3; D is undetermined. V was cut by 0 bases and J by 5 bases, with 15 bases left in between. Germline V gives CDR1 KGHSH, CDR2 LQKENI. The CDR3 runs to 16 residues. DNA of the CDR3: TGTGCCAGCTCACCACCGAAAACTGGACGGATAGATACGCAGTATTTT. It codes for CASSPPKTGRIDTQYF.

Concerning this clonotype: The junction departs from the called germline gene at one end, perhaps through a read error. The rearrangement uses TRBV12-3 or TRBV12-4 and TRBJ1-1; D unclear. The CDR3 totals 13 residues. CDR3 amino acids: CASSLVGRPSPLF. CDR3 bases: TGTGCCAGCAGTTTAGTTGGCAGGCCATCGCCCTTATTT.

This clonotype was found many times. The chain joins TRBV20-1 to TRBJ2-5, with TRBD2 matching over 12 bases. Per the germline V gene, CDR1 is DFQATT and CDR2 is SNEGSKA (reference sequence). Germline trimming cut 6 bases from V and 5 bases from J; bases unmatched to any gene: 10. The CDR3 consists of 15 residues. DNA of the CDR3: TGCAGTGCCCAAGGACTAGCGGGGACGCGGGAGACCCAGTACTTC. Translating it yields CSAQGLAGTRETQYF.

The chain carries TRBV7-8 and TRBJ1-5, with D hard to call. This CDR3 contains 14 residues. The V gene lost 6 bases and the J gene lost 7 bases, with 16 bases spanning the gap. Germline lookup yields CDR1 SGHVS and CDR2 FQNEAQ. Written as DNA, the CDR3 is TGTGCCAGCAGTAAGACCGGGATGCCACAGCCCCAGCATTTT. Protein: CASSKTGMPQPQHF. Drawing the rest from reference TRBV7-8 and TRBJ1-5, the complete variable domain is GAGVSQSPRYKVAKRGQDVALRCDPISGHVSLFWYQQALGQGPEFLTYFQNEAQLDKSGLPSDRFFAERPEGSVSTLKIQRTQQEDSAVYLCASSKTGMPQPQHFGDGTRLSIL.

The CDR3 loop reads CASSLSAAGGYNEQFF. In DNA, the CDR3 is TGTGCCAGCAGCCTTTCGGCCGCGGGAGGGTACAATGAGCAGTTCTTC. The rearrangement joins TRBV16 to TRBJ2-1; 9 nucleotides match TRBD2. The CDR3 contains 16 residues. The germline V gene encodes CDR1 KGHSY and CDR2 FQNENV. J lost 4 bases, V lost 4 bases, and 8 bases had no gene match.

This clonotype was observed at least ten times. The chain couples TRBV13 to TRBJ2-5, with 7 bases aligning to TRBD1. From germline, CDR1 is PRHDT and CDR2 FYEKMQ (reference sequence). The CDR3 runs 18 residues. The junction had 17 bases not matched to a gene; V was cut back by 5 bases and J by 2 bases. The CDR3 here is CASSAQTGRRALQETQYF. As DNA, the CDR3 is TGTGCCAGCAGCGCGCAGACAGGGCGCAGGGCGCTACAAGAGACCCAGTACTTC.

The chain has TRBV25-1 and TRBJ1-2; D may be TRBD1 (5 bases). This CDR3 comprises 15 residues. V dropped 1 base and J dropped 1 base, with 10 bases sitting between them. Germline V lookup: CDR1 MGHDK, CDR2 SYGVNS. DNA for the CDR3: TGTGCCAGCAGTGAATGGGCCCAGGGTAACTATGGCTACACCTTC. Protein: CASSEWAQGNYGYTF.

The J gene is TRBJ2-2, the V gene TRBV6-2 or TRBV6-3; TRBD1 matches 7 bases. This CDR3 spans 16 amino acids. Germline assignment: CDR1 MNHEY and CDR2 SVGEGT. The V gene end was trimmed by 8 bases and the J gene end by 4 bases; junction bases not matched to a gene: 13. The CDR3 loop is CASRNVGRGITGELFF. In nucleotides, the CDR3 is TGTGCCAGCCGCAACGTGGGCAGGGGGATCACCGGGGAGCTGTTTTTT.

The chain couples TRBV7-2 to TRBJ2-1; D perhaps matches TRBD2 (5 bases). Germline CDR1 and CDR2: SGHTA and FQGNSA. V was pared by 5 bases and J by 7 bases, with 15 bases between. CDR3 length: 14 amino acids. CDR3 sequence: CASSLRGSGNEQFF. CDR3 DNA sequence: TGTGCCAGCAGCCTACGAGGGTCGGGGAATGAGCAGTTCTTC.

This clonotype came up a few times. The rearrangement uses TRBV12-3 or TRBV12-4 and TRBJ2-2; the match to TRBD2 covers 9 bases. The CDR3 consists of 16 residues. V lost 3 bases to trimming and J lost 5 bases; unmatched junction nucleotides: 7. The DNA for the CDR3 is TGTGCCAGCAGTTTGTTCGGCGGGAGGGGAACCGGGGAGCTGTTTTTT. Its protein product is CASSLFGGRGTGELFF.

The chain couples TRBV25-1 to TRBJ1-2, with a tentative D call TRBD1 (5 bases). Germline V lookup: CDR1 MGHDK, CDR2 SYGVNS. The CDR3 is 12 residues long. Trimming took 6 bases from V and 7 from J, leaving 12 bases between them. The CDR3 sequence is CASSTGAAGYTF. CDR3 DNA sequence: TGTGCCAGCAGCACAGGAGCAGCTGGCTACACCTTC.

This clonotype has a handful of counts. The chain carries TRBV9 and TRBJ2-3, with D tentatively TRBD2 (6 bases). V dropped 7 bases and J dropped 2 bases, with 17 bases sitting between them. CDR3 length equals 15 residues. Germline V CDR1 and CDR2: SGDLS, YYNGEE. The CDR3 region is CASRKGTSITDTQYF. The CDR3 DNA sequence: TGTGCCAGCCGGAAGGGGACTTCGATCACAGATACGCAGTATTTT.

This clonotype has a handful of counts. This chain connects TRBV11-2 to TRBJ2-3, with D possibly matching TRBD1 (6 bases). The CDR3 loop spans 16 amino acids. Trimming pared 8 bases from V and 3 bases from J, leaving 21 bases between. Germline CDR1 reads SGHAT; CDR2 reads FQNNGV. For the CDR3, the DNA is TGTGCCAGCGAACAGGGTAATCCGATGAGTACAGATACGCAGTATTTT. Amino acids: CASEQGNPMSTDTQYF.

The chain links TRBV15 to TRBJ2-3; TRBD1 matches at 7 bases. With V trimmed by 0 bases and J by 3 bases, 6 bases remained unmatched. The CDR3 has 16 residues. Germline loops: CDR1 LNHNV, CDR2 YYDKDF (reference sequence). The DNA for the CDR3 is TGTGCCACCAGCAGAGATCAAGTCAGGGGGACAGATACGCAGTATTTT. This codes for CATSRDQVRGTDTQYF.

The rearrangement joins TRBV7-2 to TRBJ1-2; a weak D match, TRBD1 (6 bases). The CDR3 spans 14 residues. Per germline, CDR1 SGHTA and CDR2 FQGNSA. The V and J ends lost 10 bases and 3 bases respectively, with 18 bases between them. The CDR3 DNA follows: TGTGCCACCCAGAAAACAGGGAGGGACTATGGCTACACCTTC. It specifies CATQKTGRDYGYTF.

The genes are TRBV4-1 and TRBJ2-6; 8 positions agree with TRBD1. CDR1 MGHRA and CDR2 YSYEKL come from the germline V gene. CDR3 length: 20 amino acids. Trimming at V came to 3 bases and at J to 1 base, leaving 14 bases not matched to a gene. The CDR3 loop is CASSHLGQGAYLSGANVLTF. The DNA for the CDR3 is TGCGCCAGCAGCCACCTCGGGCAGGGGGCATATTTATCTGGGGCCAACGTCCTGACTTTC.

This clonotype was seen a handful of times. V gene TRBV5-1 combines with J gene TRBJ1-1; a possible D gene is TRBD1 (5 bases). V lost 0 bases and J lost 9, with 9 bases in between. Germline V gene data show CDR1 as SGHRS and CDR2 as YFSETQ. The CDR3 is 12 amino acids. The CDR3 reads CASSLGWGKAFF. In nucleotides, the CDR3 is TGCGCCAGCAGCTTGGGATGGGGGAAAGCTTTCTTT.